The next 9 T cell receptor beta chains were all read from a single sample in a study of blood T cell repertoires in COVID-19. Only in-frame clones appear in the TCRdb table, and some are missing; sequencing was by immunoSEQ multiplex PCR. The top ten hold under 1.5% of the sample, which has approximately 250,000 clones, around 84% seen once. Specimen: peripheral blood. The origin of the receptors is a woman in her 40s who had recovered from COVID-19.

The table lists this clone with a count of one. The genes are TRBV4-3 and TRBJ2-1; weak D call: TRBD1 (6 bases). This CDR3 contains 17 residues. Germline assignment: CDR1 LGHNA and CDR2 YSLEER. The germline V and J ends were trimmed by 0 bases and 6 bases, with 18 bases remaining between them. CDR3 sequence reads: CASSQDPLGGNGNEQFF. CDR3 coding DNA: TGCGCCAGCAGCCAAGATCCACTAGGGGGTAATGGCAATGAGCAGTTCTTC.

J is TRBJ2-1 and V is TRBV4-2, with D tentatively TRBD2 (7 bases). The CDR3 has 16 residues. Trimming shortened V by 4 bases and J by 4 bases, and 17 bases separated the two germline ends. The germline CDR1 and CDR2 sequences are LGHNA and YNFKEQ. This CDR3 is CASSLRAAGTYNEQFF. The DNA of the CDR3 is TGTGCCAGCAGCCTGCGGGCAGCGGGGACATACAATGAGCAGTTCTTC.

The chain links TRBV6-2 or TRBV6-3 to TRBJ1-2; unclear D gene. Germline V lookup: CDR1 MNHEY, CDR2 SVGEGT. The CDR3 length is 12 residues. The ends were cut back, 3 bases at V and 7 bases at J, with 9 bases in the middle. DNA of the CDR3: TGTGCCAGCAGTTATGATGAGGGTGGCTACACCTTC. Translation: CASSYDEGGYTF.

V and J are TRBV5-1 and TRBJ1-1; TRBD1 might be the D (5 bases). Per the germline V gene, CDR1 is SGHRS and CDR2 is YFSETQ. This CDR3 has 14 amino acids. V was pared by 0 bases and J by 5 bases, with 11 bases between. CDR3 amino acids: CASSLGGADTEAFF. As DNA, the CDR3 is TGCGCCAGCAGCTTGGGGGGCGCGGATACTGAAGCTTTCTTT.

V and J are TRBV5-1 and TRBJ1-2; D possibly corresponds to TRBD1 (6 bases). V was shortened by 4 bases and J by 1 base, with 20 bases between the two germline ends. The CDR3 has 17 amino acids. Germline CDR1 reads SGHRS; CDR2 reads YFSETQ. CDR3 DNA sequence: TGCGCCAGCAGCAGACAGCCTACAGGGACACTTAACTATGGCTACACCTTC. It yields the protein CASSRQPTGTLNYGYTF.

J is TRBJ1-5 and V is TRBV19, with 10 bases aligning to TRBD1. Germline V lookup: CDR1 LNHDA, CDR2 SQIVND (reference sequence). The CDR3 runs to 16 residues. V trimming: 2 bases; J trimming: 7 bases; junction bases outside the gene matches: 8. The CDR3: CASSIPTGGSGQPQHF. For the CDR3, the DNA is TGTGCCAGTAGTATACCGACAGGGGGCTCGGGGCAGCCCCAGCATTTT.

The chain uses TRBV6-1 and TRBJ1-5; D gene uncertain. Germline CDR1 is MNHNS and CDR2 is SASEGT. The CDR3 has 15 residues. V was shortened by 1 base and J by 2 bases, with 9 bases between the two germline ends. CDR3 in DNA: TGTGCCAGCAGTGAAGTGGTCGGGGGCAATCAGCCCCAGCATTTT. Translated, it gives CASSEVVGGNQPQHF.

CDR3 amino acids: CASSLAGPNNEQFF. The DNA of the CDR3 is TGTGCCAGCTCTTTAGCGGGGCCCAACAATGAGCAGTTCTTC. The chain employs TRBV3-1 (or the pseudogene TRBV3-2) and TRBJ2-1; the match to TRBD2 covers 8 bases. This CDR3 region has 14 residues. The germline V gene encodes CDR1 LGHDT and CDR2 YNNKEL (reference sequence). Germline trimming cut 8 bases from V and 5 bases from J; bases unmatched to any gene: 8.

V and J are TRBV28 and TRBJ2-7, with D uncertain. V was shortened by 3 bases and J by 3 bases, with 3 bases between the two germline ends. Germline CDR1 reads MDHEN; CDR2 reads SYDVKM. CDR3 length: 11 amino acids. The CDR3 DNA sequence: TGTGCCAGCAGTTTTTACTACGAGCAGTACTTC. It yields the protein CASSFYYEQYF.